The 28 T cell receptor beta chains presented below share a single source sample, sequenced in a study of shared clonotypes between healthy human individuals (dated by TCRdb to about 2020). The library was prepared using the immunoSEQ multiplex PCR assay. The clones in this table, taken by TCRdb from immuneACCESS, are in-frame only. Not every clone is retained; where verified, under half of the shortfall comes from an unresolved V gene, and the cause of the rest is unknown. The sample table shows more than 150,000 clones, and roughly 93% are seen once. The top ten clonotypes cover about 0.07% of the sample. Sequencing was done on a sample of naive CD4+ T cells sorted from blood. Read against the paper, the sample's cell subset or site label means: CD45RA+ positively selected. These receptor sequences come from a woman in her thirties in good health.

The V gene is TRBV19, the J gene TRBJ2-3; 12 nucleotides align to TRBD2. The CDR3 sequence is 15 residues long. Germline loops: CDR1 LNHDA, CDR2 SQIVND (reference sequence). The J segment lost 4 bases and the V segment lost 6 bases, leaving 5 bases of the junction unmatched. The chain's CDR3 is CASRPLAGGADTQYF. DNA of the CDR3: TGTGCCAGTAGACCTCTAGCGGGAGGGGCAGATACGCAGTATTTT.

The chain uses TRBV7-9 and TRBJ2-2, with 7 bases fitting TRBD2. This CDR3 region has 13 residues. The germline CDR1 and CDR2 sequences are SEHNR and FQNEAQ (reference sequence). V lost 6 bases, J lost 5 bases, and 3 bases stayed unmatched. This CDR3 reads CASSQRDTGELFF. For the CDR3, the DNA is TGTGCCAGCAGTCAGCGGGATACCGGGGAGCTGTTTTTT.

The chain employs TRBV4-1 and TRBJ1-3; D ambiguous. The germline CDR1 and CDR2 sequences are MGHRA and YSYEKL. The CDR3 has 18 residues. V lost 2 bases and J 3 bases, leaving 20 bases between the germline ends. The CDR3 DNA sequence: TGCGCCAGCAGCCAAACCCCTGTTGTGGTCCCCTATGGAAACACCATATATTTT. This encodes CASSQTPVVVPYGNTIYF.

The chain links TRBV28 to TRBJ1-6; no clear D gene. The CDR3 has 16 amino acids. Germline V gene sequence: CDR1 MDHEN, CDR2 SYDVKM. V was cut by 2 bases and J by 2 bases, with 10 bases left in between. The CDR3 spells CASSLVHRTYNSPLHF. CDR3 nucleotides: TGTGCCAGCAGTTTAGTACATCGGACCTATAATTCACCCCTCCACTTT.

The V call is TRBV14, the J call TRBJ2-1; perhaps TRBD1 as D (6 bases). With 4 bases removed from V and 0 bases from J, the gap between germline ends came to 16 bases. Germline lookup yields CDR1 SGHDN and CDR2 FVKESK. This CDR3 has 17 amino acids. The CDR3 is CASSPVRGTYSYNEQFF. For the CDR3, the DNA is TGTGCCAGCAGCCCAGTCAGGGGTACCTACTCCTACAATGAGCAGTTCTTC. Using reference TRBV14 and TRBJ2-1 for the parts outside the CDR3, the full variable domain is EAGVTQFPSHSVIEKGQTVTLRCDPISGHDNLYWYRRVMGKEIKFLLHFVKESKQDESGMPNNRFLAERTGGTYSTLKVQPAELEDSGVYFCASSPVRGTYSYNEQFFGPGTRLTVL.

The CDR3 region has the DNA TGCAGCGTTTCTGTCCTTGGGGCCTATGGCTACACCTTC. Its protein product is CSVSVLGAYGYTF. The genes are TRBV29-1 and TRBJ1-2; D perhaps matches TRBD1 (5 bases). Trimming cost V 5 bases and J 4 bases, with 14 bases left between them. Germline V lookup: CDR1 SQVTM, CDR2 ANQGSEA. The CDR3 runs 13 residues.

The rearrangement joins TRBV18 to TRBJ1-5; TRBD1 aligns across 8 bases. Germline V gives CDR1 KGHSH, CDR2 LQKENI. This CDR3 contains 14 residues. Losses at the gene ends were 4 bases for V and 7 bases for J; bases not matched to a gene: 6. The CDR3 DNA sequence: TGTGCCAGCTCACAGCAGGGGGCTCAGCAGCCCCAGCATTTT. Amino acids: CASSQQGAQQPQHF.

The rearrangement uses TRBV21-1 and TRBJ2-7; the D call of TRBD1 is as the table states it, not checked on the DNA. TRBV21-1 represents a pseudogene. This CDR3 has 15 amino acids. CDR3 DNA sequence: TGTGCCAGCAGCAAAACCCGGGACACTAGCTACGAGCAGTACTTC. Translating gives CASSKTRDTSYEQYF.

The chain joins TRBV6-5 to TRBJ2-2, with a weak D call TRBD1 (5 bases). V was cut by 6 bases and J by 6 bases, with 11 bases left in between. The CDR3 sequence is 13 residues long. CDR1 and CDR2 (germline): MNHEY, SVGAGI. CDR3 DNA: TGTGCCAGCAGATTACAGGTTCCCGGGGAGCTGTTTTTT. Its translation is CASRLQVPGELFF.

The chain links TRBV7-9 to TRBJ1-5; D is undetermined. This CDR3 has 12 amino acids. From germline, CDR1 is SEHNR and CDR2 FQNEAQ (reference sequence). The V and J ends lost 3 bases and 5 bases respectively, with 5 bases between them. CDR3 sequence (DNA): TGTGCCAGCAGCTTGGTCGATCAGCCCCAGCATTTT. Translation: CASSLVDQPQHF.

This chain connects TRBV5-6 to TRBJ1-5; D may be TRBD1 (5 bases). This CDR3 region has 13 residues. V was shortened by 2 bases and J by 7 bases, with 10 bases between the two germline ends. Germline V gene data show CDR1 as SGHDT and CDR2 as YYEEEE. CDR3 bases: TGTGCCAGCAGCTTTTGGACATGGCAGCCCCAGCATTTT. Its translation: CASSFWTWQPQHF.

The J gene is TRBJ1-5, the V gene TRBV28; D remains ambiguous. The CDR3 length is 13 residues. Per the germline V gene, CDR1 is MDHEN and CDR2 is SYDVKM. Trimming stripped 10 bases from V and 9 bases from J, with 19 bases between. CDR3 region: CATKTDDMRPQHF. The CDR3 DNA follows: TGTGCCACCAAGACGGATGATATGAGGCCCCAGCATTTT.

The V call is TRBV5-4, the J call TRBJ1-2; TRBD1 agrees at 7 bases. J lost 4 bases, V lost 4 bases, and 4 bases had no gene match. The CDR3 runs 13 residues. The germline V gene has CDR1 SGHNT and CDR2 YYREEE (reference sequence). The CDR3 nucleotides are TGTGCCAGCAGCAGGACAGGCGGCTATGGCTACACCTTC. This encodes CASSRTGGYGYTF.

The CDR3 spells CASTPRRGDGYGYTF. CDR3 nucleotide sequence: TGTGCCAGCACCCCCCGACGCGGGGATGGTTATGGCTACACCTTC. The chain is built from TRBV28 and TRBJ1-2, with no clear D. Germline V gene lookup returns CDR1 MDHEN and CDR2 SYDVKM. V lost 7 bases to trimming and J lost 5 bases, with 20 bases between them. The CDR3 spans 15 residues.

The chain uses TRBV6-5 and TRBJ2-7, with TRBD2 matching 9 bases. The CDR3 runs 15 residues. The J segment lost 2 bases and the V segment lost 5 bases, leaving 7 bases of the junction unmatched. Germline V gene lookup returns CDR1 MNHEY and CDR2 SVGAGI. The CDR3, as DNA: TGTGCCAGCAGTCCAACTAGCGGGTTTGCCTACGAGCAGTACTTC. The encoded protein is CASSPTSGFAYEQYF.

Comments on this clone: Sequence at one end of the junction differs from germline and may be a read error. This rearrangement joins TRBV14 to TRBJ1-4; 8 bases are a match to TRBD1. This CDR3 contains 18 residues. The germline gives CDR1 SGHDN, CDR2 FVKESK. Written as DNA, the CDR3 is TGTGCCAGCAGTCAAGGCCCTTCCGGGACAGGTTTTTTGCAAAAACTGTTTTTT. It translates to CASSQGPSGTGFLQKLFF. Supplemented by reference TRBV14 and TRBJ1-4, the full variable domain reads EAGVTQFPSHSVIEKGQTVTLRCDPISGHDNLYWYRRVMGKEIKFLLHFVKESKQDESGMPNNRFLAERTGGTYSTLKVQPAELEDSGVYFCASSQGPSGTGFLQKLFFGSGTQLSVL.

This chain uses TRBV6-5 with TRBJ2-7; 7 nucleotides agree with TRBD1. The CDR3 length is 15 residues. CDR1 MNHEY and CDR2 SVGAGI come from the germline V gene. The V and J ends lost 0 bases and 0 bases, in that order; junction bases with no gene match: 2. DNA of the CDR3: TGTGCCAGCAGTTACTCGGGACAGACCTCCTACGAGCAGTACTTC. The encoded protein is CASSYSGQTSYEQYF.

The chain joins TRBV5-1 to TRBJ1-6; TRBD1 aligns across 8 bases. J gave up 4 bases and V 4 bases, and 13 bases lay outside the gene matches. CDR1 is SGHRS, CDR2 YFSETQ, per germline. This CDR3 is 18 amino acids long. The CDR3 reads CASSDRQGTSFYNSPLHF. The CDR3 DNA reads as TGCGCCAGCAGCGATCGACAGGGGACGTCGTTTTATAATTCACCCCTCCACTTT.

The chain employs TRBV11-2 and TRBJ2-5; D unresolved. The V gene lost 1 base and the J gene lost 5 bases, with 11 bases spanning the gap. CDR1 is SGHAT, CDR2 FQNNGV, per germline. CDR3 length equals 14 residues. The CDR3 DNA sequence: TGTGCCAGCAGCTTAGGGCTGGGGAAGGAGACCCAGTACTTC. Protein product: CASSLGLGKETQYF.

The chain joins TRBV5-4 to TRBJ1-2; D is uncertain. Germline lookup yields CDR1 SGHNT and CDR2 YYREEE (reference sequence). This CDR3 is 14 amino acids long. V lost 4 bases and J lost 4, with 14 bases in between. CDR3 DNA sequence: TGTGCCAGCAGCAATGATGAAGGGATCTATGGCTACACCTTC. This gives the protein CASSNDEGIYGYTF.

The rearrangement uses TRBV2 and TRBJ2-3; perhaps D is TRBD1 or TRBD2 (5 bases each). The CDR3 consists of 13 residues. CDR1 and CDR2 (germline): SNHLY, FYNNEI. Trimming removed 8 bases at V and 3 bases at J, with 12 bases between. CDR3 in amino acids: CASGGQGTDTQYF. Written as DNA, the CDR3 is TGTGCCAGCGGCGGGCAGGGAACAGATACGCAGTATTTT.

DNA of the CDR3: TGTGCCAGCAGCTTATCCGGGGGGTCGACTGAAGAGCAGTACTTC. This sequence encodes CASSLSGGSTEEQYF. The chain is built from TRBV11-2 and TRBJ2-7, with 7 bases matching TRBD2. From germline, CDR1 is SGHAT and CDR2 FQNNGV. CDR3 length equals 15 residues. The trim removed 2 bases at V and 7 bases at J, leaving 11 bases unmatched.

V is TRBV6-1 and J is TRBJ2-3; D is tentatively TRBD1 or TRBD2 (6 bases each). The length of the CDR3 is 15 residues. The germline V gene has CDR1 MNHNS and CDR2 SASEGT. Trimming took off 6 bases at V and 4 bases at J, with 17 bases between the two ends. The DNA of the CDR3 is TGTGCCAGCAGGAGGGGGAGGACGTCCCCAGATACGCAGTATTTT. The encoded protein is CASRRGRTSPDTQYF.

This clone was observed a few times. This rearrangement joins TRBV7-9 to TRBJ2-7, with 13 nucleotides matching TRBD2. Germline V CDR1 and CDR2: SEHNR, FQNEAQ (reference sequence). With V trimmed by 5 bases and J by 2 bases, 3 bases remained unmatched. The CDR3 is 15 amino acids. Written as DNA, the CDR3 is TGTGCCAGCAGCCAGGGACTAGCGGGACCCTACGAGCAGTACTTC. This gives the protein CASSQGLAGPYEQYF. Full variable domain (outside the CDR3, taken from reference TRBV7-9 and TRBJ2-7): DTGVSQNPRHKITKRGQNVTFRCDPISEHNRLYWYRQTLGQGPEFLTYFQNEAQLEKSRLLSDRFSAERPKGSFSTLEIQRTEQGDSAMYLCASSQGLAGPYEQYFGPGTRLTVT.

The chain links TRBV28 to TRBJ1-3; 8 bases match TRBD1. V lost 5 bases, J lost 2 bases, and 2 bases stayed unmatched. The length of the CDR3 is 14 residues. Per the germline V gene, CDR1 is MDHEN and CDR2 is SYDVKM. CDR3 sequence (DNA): TGTGCCAGCAGTCCACAGGGGGCTGGAAACACCATATATTTT. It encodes CASSPQGAGNTIYF.

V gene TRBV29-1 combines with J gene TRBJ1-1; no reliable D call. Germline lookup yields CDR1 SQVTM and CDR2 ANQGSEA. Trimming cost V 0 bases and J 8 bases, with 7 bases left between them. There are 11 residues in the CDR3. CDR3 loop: CSVEERWEAFF. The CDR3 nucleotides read TGCAGCGTTGAAGAGAGATGGGAAGCTTTCTTT.

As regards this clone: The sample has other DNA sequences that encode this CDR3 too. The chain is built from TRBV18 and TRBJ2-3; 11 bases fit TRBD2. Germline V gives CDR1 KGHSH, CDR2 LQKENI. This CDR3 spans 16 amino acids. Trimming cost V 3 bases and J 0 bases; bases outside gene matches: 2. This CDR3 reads CASSPRTSGSTDTQYF. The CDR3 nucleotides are TGTGCCAGCTCACCCAGGACTAGCGGGAGCACAGATACGCAGTATTTT.

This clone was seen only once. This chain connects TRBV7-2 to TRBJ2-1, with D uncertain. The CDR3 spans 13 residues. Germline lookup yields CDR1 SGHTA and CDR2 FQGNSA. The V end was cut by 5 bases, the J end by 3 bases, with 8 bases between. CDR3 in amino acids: CASSAQGYNEQFF. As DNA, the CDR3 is TGTGCCAGCAGCGCCCAAGGCTACAATGAGCAGTTCTTC.